This T cell receptor beta chain stems from a study of blood T cell repertoires in COVID-19. In the study overall: Acute-phase and convalescent COVID-19 samples originated in the United States, Italy and Spain.

Profiled with immunoSEQ multiplex PCR; TCRdb holds only in-frame clones, not every one. The sample lists under 500,000 clones; roughly nine tenths were seen once. This sequence was found in a man aged 25 to 45 who had recovered from COVID-19. Sequenced material: PBMCs or T cells enriched from blood (not recorded which).

The CDR3 DNA follows: TGTGCCACCAGCAGGCAGGGGTCTAGCACAGATACGCAGTATTTT. Its translation: CATSRQGSSTDTQYF. This chain uses TRBV15 with TRBJ2-3; a possible D gene is TRBD1 (6 bases). The CDR3 is 15 residues long. Germline values: CDR1 LNHNV, CDR2 YYDKDF (reference sequence). Deletions cut 3 bases from V and 0 bases from J, with 10 bases between.